This TCR beta chain was documented in a study of cytomegalovirus exposure and HLA in healthy donors. Turning to the study itself: The 120 validation repertoires and the approximately 630 first-cohort repertoires shared a platform, a later analysis reported.

To note about this clone: What it binds is not known.

The table came from immunoSEQ multiplex PCR; TCRdb's copy has only in-frame clones and leaves some out. The sample lists about 160,000 clones, 95% to 97% occurring once. CDR3 length equals 17 residues. Looked up from germline, CDR1 is SGHTA and CDR2 is FQGNSA. After removal of 2 bases from V and 4 bases from J, the junction contained 10 bases not matched to a gene. Broader study findings: Most TCR sequences were seen very rarely across donors, but some public TCRs occurred in many.

This clonotype originated in a young woman in good health and CMV-seronegative. V usage is TRBV7-2 and J usage is TRBJ1-3; 8 nucleotides line up with TRBD1. The material sequenced was PBMCs. The CDR3 here is CASSLRGRAGGGNTIYF. The DNA for the CDR3 is TGTGCCAGCAGCTTAAGAGGGAGGGCAGGGGGCGGAAACACCATATATTTT.